The 14 T cell receptor beta chains given below trace back to one sample, sequenced in a study of resident and recirculating memory T cells in vitiligo. Assay used: immunoSEQ multiplex PCR; TCRdb lists only in-frame clones, some missing. The table includes around 38,000 clones, 85% to 95% detected once. Sequenced material: blood. The origin of the receptors is a male donor with vitiligo.

This clone turned up a few times. The J gene is TRBJ1-2, the V gene TRBV6-6; D is perhaps TRBD1 (6 bases). The CDR3 spans 13 residues. V was cut by 4 bases and J by 8 bases, with 14 bases left in between. Germline V CDR1 and CDR2: MNHNY, SVGAGI (reference sequence). The CDR3 coding sequence is TGTGCCAGCAGTTCCCAGGGGTATGGCGGCTACACCTTC. It yields the protein CASSSQGYGGYTF.

V gene TRBV14 combines with J gene TRBJ1-1; D not certain. Germline values: CDR1 SGHDN, CDR2 FVKESK. The CDR3 runs to 13 residues. V was shortened by 4 bases and J by 5 bases, with 11 bases between the two germline ends. In nucleotides, the CDR3 is TGTGCCAGCAGCCGCGGCACGGGGACTGAAGCTTTCTTT. It yields the protein CASSRGTGTEAFF. Using reference TRBV14 and TRBJ1-1 for the parts outside the CDR3, the full variable domain is EAGVTQFPSHSVIEKGQTVTLRCDPISGHDNLYWYRRVMGKEIKFLLHFVKESKQDESGMPNNRFLAERTGGTYSTLKVQPAELEDSGVYFCASSRGTGTEAFFGQGTRLTVV.

V usage is TRBV9 and J usage is TRBJ1-6; D is perhaps TRBD1 (5 bases). V lost 0 bases, J lost 7 bases, and 5 bases lay in between. In germline, CDR1 is SGDLS, CDR2 YYNGEE. The CDR3 spans 13 residues. The CDR3 region is CASSVEGNSPLHF. The DNA for the CDR3 is TGTGCCAGCAGCGTAGAGGGGAATTCACCCCTCCACTTT.

The rearrangement uses TRBV7-9 and TRBJ1-2; tentative D call: TRBD1 (5 bases). The CDR3 loop spans 14 amino acids. Germline lookup yields CDR1 SEHNR and CDR2 FQNEAQ (reference sequence). Between the trimmed V and J ends, which lost 6 bases and 4 bases, there was a span of 15 bases. CDR3 nucleotide sequence: TGTGCCAGCAGTTCCCTCGGCAGGGTCTATGGCTACACCTTC. It yields the protein CASSSLGRVYGYTF.

V gene TRBV5-3 combines with J gene TRBJ1-1; 8 nucleotides line up with TRBD1. TRBV5-3 carries the ORF label, with uncertain function. CDR3 length: 17 residues. Losses at the gene ends were 0 bases for V and 4 bases for J; bases not matched to a gene: 11. This CDR3 reads CARSLELDRAVRTEAFF. The CDR3 bases are TGTGCCAGAAGCTTGGAGTTGGACAGGGCCGTCCGCACTGAAGCTTTCTTT.

V usage is TRBV6-5 and J usage is TRBJ2-1; 7 nucleotides line up with TRBD2. This CDR3 has 13 residues. Germline-derived CDR1 and CDR2 are MNHEY and SVGAGI. The V segment lost 2 bases and the J segment 8 bases; nucleotides outside the gene matches: 3. Written as DNA, the CDR3 is TGTGCCAGCAGTTACGGGAGGGGCTATGAGCAGTTCTTC. Translating gives CASSYGRGYEQFF.

This clone was seen only a few times. The chain combines TRBV19 with TRBJ2-7; possible D gene TRBD1, 5 bases. This CDR3 spans 16 amino acids. Germline V gene sequence: CDR1 LNHDA, CDR2 SQIVND (reference sequence). V shed 5 bases and J shed 4 bases, with 21 bases lying between them. The CDR3 DNA is TGTGCCAGTAGTCCCGCCCGGTGGGGCAGTAGGTACGAGCAGTACTTC. The encoded protein is CASSPARWGSRYEQYF.

The chain recombines TRBV6-5 with TRBJ1-2; 11 bases line up with TRBD1. The trim removed 5 bases at V and 11 bases at J, leaving 7 bases unmatched. Looked up from germline, CDR1 is MNHEY and CDR2 is SVGAGI. There are 13 residues in the CDR3. This CDR3 is CASSRAGQGVYTF. The CDR3 region has the DNA TGTGCCAGCAGTCGCGCGGGACAGGGGGTTTACACCTTC.

J is TRBJ1-2 and V is TRBV6-5; maybe TRBD1 (5 bases). Germline V gene sequence: CDR1 MNHEY, CDR2 SVGAGI. The CDR3 is 15 residues long. V gave up 1 base and J gave up 4 bases, with 13 bases separating them. CDR3 sequence reads: CASSYWGRSLYGYTF. The CDR3 DNA sequence: TGTGCCAGCAGTTACTGGGGGAGGTCCCTCTATGGCTACACCTTC.

This clone was counted once. This rearrangement joins TRBV30 to TRBJ1-6; 7 positions match TRBD1. Trimming removed 0 bases from V and 5 bases from J; junction bases left unmatched: 4. CDR1 GTSNPN and CDR2 SVGIG come from the germline V gene (reference sequence). This CDR3 spans 15 amino acids. For the CDR3, the DNA is TGTGCCTGGAGTGTACATACAGGGGATAATTCACCCCTCCACTTT. Encoded protein: CAWSVHTGDNSPLHF.

The chain combines TRBV7-2 with TRBJ2-3; 12 bases fit TRBD2. V lost 5 bases to trimming and J lost 3 bases; unmatched junction nucleotides: 6. CDR3 length equals 16 residues. Looked up from germline, CDR1 is SGHTA and CDR2 is FQGNSA. CDR3 protein: CASSPSGGGGTDTQYF. CDR3 nucleotide sequence: TGTGCCAGCAGCCCTAGCGGGGGGGGCGGGACAGATACGCAGTATTTT. The variable domain in full, completed from reference TRBV7-2 and TRBJ2-3, reads GAGVSQSPSNKVTEKGKDVELRCDPISGHTALYWYRQSLGQGLEFLIYFQGNSAPDKSGLPSDRFSAERTGGSVSTLTIQRTQQEDSAVYLCASSPSGGGGTDTQYFGPGTRLTVL.

V is TRBV5-1 and J is TRBJ2-7; a possible D gene is TRBD1 (7 bases). The CDR3 runs to 14 residues. CDR1 and CDR2 from the germline V gene are SGHRS and YFSETQ. Trimming removed 4 bases at V and 7 bases at J, with 18 bases between. CDR3 in amino acids: CASSTGGQSIEQYF. Here the CDR3 DNA reads TGCGCCAGCAGCACCGGGGGACAGTCGATTGAGCAGTACTTC.

V usage is TRBV5-1 and J usage is TRBJ2-2; tentatively, D is TRBD2 (5 bases). Germline CDR1 and CDR2: SGHRS and YFSETQ. This CDR3 region has 16 residues. V lost 3 bases and J 0 bases, leaving 12 bases between the germline ends. In DNA form, the CDR3 reads TGCGCCAGCAGCTCCACTGCACTAGCGAACACCGGGGAGCTGTTTTTT. Translating gives CASSSTALANTGELFF. Drawing the rest from reference TRBV5-1 and TRBJ2-2, the complete variable domain is KAGVTQTPRYLIKTRGQQVTLSCSPISGHRSVSWYQQTPGQGLQFLFEYFSETQRNKGNFPGRFSGRQFSNSRSEMNVSTLELGDSALYLCASSSTALANTGELFFGEGSRLTVL.

Concerning this clone: Other nucleotide sequences from this sample produce the same CDR3. This rearrangement joins TRBV7-3 to TRBJ2-5; D might be TRBD2 (6 bases). Germline V gene sequence: CDR1 SGHTA, CDR2 FQGTGA. This CDR3 has 14 amino acids. V lost 5 bases and J lost 2, with 12 bases in between. The CDR3 nucleotides are TGTGCCAGCAGCCCCACGGGACTGCAAGAGACCCAGTACTTC. Encoded protein: CASSPTGLQETQYF.